Below, 18 T cell receptor beta chains from the same sample are listed, as sequenced in a study of cytomegalovirus exposure and HLA in healthy donors. PCR primers comprised 60 Vbeta and 13 Jbeta primers. Sequenced by immunoSEQ multiplex PCR; TCRdb stores in-frame clones only, minus some. This repertoire includes fewer than 75,000 clones. The specimen was PBMCs. The receptors here all came from a boy younger than 18 in good health and CMV-seronegative.

This chain links TRBV11-2 with TRBJ2-1, with TRBD2 identical over 9 bases. The CDR3 sequence is 14 residues long. The germline CDR1 and CDR2 sequences are SGHAT and FQNNGV. The ends lost 5 bases at V and 5 bases at J; junction bases unmatched: 4. The DNA for the CDR3 is TGTGCCAGCAGCCCCTGGACTAGCGACAATGAGCAGTTCTTC. It is translated as CASSPWTSDNEQFF.

The CDR3 here is CASSLQGAGDTQYF. In DNA form, the CDR3 reads TGTGCCAGCAGCTTACAGGGGGCGGGAGATACGCAGTATTTT. V usage is TRBV5-4 and J usage is TRBJ2-3, with 9 bases matching TRBD1. CDR3 length equals 14 residues. Germline loops: CDR1 SGHNT, CDR2 YYREEE (reference sequence). With V trimmed by 2 bases and J by 5 bases, 3 bases remained unmatched.

V and J are TRBV2 and TRBJ1-2; 12 nucleotides match TRBD1. The CDR3 consists of 13 residues. Germline CDR1 is SNHLY and CDR2 is FYNNEI. The ends lost 9 bases at V and 7 bases at J; junction bases unmatched: 6. The CDR3 reads CARTGTGGIGYTF. As DNA, the CDR3 is TGTGCCAGGACCGGGACAGGGGGCATTGGCTACACCTTC.

The chain employs TRBV30 and TRBJ1-3; D is possibly TRBD1 (5 bases). Per germline, CDR1 GTSNPN and CDR2 SVGIG (reference sequence). V was trimmed by 2 bases and J by 0 bases, leaving 11 bases between them. The CDR3 is made up of 15 amino acids. CDR3 in DNA: TGTGCCTGGAGTCGGGACTCCGGCTCTGGAAACACCATATATTTT. Amino acid sequence: CAWSRDSGSGNTIYF.

V and J are TRBV9 and TRBJ1-1; D gene uncertain. The CDR3 is made up of 17 amino acids. V shed 3 bases and J shed 4 bases, with 22 bases lying between them. CDR1 is SGDLS, CDR2 YYNGEE, per germline. The CDR3 DNA follows: TGTGCCAGCAGCGCTCAGGCCCAGCCGGGGAAGGGCACTGAAGCTTTCTTT. Protein product: CASSAQAQPGKGTEAFF.

The gene calls are TRBV6-5 and TRBJ2-2, with D possibly being TRBD2 (6 bases). Trimming left V 11 bases short and J 1 base short, with 17 bases between. This CDR3 has 15 residues. Germline lookup yields CDR1 MNHEY and CDR2 SVGAGI. In DNA form, the CDR3 reads TGTGCCGGTTCGCCTAGGCGGGGGAACACCGGGGAGCTGTTTTTT. It specifies CAGSPRRGNTGELFF.

The chain joins TRBV7-3 to TRBJ1-1; 7 nucleotides align to TRBD1. CDR3 length equals 15 residues. The germline gives CDR1 SGHTA, CDR2 FQGTGA. J gave up 3 bases and V 6 bases, and 10 bases lay outside the gene matches. The CDR3 nucleotides are TGTGCCAGCAGTGAACTAGCAGGGGGAGACACTGAAGCTTTCTTT. Its protein product is CASSELAGGDTEAFF.

J is TRBJ1-1 and V is TRBV19; weak D call: TRBD1 (6 bases). Between the trimmed V and J ends, which lost 5 bases and 3 bases, there was a span of 13 bases. Germline lookup yields CDR1 LNHDA and CDR2 SQIVND (reference sequence). This CDR3 is 14 amino acids long. The CDR3 bases are TGTGCCAGTAGTCCCAGGGGATTTGACACTGAAGCTTTCTTT. Translation: CASSPRGFDTEAFF.

The chain recombines TRBV18 with TRBJ1-1; D call uncertain. Germline CDR1 reads KGHSH; CDR2 reads LQKENI. CDR3 length: 13 amino acids. V shed 9 bases and J shed 3 bases, with 14 bases lying between them. The CDR3 is CASKRAADTEAFF. CDR3 DNA: TGTGCCAGTAAGAGGGCCGCGGACACTGAAGCTTTCTTT.

J is TRBJ2-7 and V is TRBV18, with TRBD1 identical over 8 bases. The CDR3 is 15 amino acids. Germline lookup yields CDR1 KGHSH and CDR2 LQKENI. V lost 0 bases, J lost 7 bases, and 8 bases stayed unmatched. The CDR3 protein is CASSPPGQGAPEQYF. As DNA, the CDR3 is TGTGCCAGCTCACCACCGGGGCAGGGGGCGCCTGAGCAGTACTTC.

This chain uses TRBV5-4 with TRBJ2-6; D not certain. V lost 0 bases and J lost 2, with 9 bases in between. Germline V lookup: CDR1 SGHNT, CDR2 YYREEE (reference sequence). This CDR3 contains 16 residues. Here the CDR3 DNA reads TGTGCCAGCAGCTTGGTGCAGTCCCCTGGGGCCAACGTCCTGACTTTC. This gives the protein CASSLVQSPGANVLTF. The variable domain in full, completed from reference TRBV5-4 and TRBJ2-6, reads ETGVTQSPTHLIKTRGQQVTLRCSSQSGHNTVSWYQQALGQGPQFIFQYYREEENGRGNFPPRFSGLQFPNYSSELNVNALELDDSALYLCASSLVQSPGANVLTFGAGSRLTVL.

The chain combines TRBV6-1 with TRBJ2-2; 7 bases map to TRBD2. This CDR3 contains 14 residues. The ends lost 1 base at V and 4 bases at J; junction bases unmatched: 0. Germline values: CDR1 MNHNS, CDR2 SASEGT. CDR3 residues: CASSEGGSTGELFF. The DNA of the CDR3 is TGTGCCAGCAGTGAAGGCGGGAGCACCGGGGAGCTGTTTTTT.

V usage is TRBV7-8 and J usage is TRBJ1-4; no reliable D call. Germline CDR1 reads SGHVS; CDR2 reads FQNEAQ. This CDR3 has 14 residues. V lost 2 bases and J lost 3, with 7 bases in between. DNA of the CDR3: TGTGCCAGCAGCTTATCGGGGTCTAATGAAAAACTGTTTTTT. Translation gives CASSLSGSNEKLFF. The whole variable domain, remainder taken from reference TRBV7-8 and TRBJ1-4, is GAGVSQSPRYKVAKRGQDVALRCDPISGHVSLFWYQQALGQGPEFLTYFQNEAQLDKSGLPSDRFFAERPEGSVSTLKIQRTQQEDSAVYLCASSLSGSNEKLFFGSGTQLSVL.

The J gene is TRBJ1-1, the V gene TRBV5-1, with D tentatively TRBD1 (5 bases). The CDR3 has 11 amino acids. Germline lookup yields CDR1 SGHRS and CDR2 YFSETQ. V shed 4 bases and J shed 7 bases, with 8 bases lying between them. Here the CDR3 DNA reads TGCGCCAGCAGCCGGGGGAGTGAAGCTTTCTTT. Translated, it gives CASSRGSEAFF.

In DNA form, the CDR3 reads TGCAGCGTCGGGACAGCAATTAATCAGCCCCAGCATTTT. Residues: CSVGTAINQPQHF. The V and J genes are TRBV29-1 and TRBJ1-5; 7 nucleotides line up with TRBD1. V lost 6 bases and J lost 4; bases outside the gene matches: 6. The CDR3 totals 13 residues. Germline CDR1 SQVTM, CDR2 ANQGSEA.

The rearrangement uses TRBV4-3 and TRBJ2-2, with TRBD2 matching over 10 bases. Trimming cost V 1 base and J 4 bases; bases outside gene matches: 3. Germline values: CDR1 LGHNA, CDR2 YSLEER. This CDR3 is built from 16 residues. CDR3 in DNA: TGCGCCAGCAGCCAAGGAGCGGGAGGGGCCACCGGGGAGCTGTTTTTT. Translation gives CASSQGAGGATGELFF.

The chain recombines TRBV30 with TRBJ2-5, with unresolved D. The germline gives CDR1 GTSNPN, CDR2 SVGIG (reference sequence). V was trimmed by 0 bases and J by 1 base, leaving 12 bases between them. The CDR3 loop spans 15 amino acids. CDR3 loop: CAWSVSYRAQETQYF. CDR3 DNA: TGTGCCTGGAGTGTTTCGTACAGAGCCCAAGAGACCCAGTACTTC.

V is TRBV6-6 and J is TRBJ2-7, with TRBD2 matching 9 bases. This CDR3 spans 14 amino acids. Germline assignment: CDR1 MNHNY and CDR2 SVGAGI (reference sequence). The ends lost 5 bases at V and 5 bases at J; junction bases unmatched: 7. The CDR3 protein is CASSQTSGGNEQYF. Here the CDR3 DNA reads TGTGCCAGCAGTCAGACTAGCGGAGGGAACGAGCAGTACTTC.